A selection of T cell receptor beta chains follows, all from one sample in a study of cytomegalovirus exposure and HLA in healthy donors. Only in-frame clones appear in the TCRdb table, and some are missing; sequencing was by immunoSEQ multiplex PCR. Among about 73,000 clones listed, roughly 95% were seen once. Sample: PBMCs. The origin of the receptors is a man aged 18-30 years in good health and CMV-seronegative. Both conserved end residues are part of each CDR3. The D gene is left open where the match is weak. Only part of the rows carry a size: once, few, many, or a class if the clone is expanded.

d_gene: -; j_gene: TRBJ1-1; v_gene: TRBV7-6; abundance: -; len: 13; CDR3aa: CASSLDRNTEAFF; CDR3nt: TGTGCCAGCAGCTTAGACAGAAACACTGAAGCTTTCTTT
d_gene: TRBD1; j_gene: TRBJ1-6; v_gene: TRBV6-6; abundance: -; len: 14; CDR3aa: CASSWTGDNSPLHF; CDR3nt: TGTGCCAGCAGTTGGACAGGGGATAATTCACCCCTCCACTTT
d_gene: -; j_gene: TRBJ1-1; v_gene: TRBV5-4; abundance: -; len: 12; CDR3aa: CASSWGGPEAFF; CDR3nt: TGTGCCAGCAGCTGGGGGGGACCTGAAGCTTTCTTT
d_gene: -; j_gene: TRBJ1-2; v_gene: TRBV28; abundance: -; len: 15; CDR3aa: CASSTTRVGSYGYTF; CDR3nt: TGTGCCAGCAGCACGACCAGGGTGGGCAGCTATGGCTACACCTTC
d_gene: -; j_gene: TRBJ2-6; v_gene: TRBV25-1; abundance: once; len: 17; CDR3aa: CASSDQGGGTGANVLTF; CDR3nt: TGTGCCAGCAGTGACCAGGGAGGGGGGACTGGGGCCAACGTCCTGACTTTC
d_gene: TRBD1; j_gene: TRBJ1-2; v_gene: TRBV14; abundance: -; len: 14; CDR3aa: CASSRQGLNYGYTF; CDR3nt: TGTGCCAGCAGTAGACAGGGTCTCAACTATGGCTACACCTTC
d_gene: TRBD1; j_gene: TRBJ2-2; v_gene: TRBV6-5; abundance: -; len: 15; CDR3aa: CASTRTGPGTGELFF; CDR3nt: TGTGCCAGCACCCGGACAGGGCCGGGCACCGGGGAGCTGTTTTTT
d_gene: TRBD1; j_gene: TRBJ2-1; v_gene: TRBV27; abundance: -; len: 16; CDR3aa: CASRQTGQGGYNEQFF; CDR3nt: TGTGCCAGCAGACAGACAGGACAGGGGGGGTACAATGAGCAGTTCTTC
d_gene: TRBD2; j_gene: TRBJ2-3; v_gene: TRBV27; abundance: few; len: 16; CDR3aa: CASSALTSGGADTQYF; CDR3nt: TGTGCCAGCAGTGCCTTGACTAGCGGGGGGGCAGATACGCAGTATTTT
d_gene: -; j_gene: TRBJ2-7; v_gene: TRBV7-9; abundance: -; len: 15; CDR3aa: CASSLGSGIGYEQYF; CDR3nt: TGTGCCAGCAGCTTAGGTTCGGGTATTGGCTACGAGCAGTACTTC
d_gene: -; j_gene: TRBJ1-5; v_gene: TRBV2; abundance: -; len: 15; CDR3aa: CASSAPVVGNQPQHF; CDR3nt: TGTGCCAGCAGTGCTCCGGTCGTAGGCAATCAGCCCCAGCATTTT
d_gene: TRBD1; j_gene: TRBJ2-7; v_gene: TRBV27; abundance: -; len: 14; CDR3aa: CASSLGVTGGEQYF; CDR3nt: TGTGCCAGCAGTTTAGGGGTGACAGGGGGAGAGCAGTACTTC
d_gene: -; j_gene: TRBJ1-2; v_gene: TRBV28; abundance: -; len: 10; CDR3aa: CASGKYGYTF; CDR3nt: TGTGCCAGCGGCAAATATGGCTACACCTTC
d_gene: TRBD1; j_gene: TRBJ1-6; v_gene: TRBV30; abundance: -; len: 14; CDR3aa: CAYSQGLDNSPLHF; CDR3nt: TGTGCCTACTCACAGGGGCTGGATAATTCACCCCTCCACTTT
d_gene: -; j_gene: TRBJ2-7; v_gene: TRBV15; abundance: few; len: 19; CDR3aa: CATSRVVRGRPLVAYEQYF; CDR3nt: TGTGCCACCAGCAGAGTTGTTAGAGGGCGCCCCCTTGTTGCCTACGAGCAGTACTTC
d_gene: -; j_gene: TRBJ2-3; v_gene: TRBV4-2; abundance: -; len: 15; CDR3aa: CASSQGAGSTDTQYF; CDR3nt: TGTGCCAGCAGCCAGGGGGCTGGAAGCACAGATACGCAGTATTTT
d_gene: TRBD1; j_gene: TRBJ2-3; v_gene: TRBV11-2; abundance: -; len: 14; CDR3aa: CASSLDRFTDTQYF; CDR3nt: TGTGCCAGCAGCTTGGACAGGTTTACAGATACGCAGTATTTT
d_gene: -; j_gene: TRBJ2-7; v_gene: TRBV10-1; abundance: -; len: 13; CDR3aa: CASSDGQRYEQYF; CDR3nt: TGCGCCAGCAGCGACGGGCAGCGGTACGAGCAGTACTTC
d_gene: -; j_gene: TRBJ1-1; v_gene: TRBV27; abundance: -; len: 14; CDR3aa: CASSFRGMNTEAFF; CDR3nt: TGTGCCAGCAGTTTCAGGGGAATGAACACTGAAGCTTTCTTT
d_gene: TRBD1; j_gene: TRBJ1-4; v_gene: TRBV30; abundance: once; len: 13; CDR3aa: CAWARDRGEKLFF; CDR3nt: TGTGCCTGGGCCAGGGACAGGGGCGAAAAACTGTTTTTT
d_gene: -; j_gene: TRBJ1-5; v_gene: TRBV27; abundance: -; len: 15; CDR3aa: CASSFREYSNQPQHF; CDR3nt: TGTGCCAGCAGTTTCCGGGAATATAGCAATCAGCCCCAGCATTTT
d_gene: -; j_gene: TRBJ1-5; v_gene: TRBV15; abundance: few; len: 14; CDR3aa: CATSTRQVNQPQHF; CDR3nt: TGTGCCACCAGCACTCGACAGGTCAATCAGCCCCAGCATTTT
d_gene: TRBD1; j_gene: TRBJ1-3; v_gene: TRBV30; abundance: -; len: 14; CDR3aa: CAWSRDSSGNTIYF; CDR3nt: TGTGCCTGGAGTCGGGACAGCTCTGGAAACACCATATATTTT
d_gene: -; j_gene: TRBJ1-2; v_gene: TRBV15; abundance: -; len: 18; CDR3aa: CATSRDHTSGTRAYGYTF; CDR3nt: TGTGCCACCAGCAGAGATCACACCTCCGGGACTAGAGCCTATGGCTACACCTTC
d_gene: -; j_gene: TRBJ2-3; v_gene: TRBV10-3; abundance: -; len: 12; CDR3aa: CAIRLDQGTQYF; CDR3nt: TGTGCCATACGACTGGACCAGGGTACGCAGTATTTT
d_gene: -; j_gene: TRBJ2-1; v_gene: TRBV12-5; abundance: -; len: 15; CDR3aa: CASGSSGGLDREQFF; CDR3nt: TGTGCTAGTGGTTCTTCAGGGGGGCTTGATAGGGAGCAGTTCTTC
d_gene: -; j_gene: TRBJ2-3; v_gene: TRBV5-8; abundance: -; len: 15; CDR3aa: CASSTYESSTDTQYF; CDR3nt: TGTGCCAGCAGCACCTATGAGTCTAGCACAGATACGCAGTATTTT
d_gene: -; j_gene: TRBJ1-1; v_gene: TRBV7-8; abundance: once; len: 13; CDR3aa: CASSLAENTEAFF; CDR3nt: TGTGCCAGCAGCTTGGCCGAGAACACTGAAGCTTTCTTT
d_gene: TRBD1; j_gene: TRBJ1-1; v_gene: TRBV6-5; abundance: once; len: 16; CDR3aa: CASSYRFDRVRSEAFF; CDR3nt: TGTGCCAGCAGTTACCGATTCGACAGGGTAAGGTCTGAAGCTTTCTTT
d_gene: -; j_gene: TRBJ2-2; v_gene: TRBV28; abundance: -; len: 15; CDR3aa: CASSFSQGKTGELFF; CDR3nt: TGTGCCAGCAGTTTCAGTCAGGGAAAGACCGGGGAGCTGTTTTTT
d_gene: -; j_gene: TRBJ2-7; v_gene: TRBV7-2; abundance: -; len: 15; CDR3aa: CASSAPGVWGDEQYF; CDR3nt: TGTGCCAGCAGCGCACCAGGGGTCTGGGGAGACGAGCAGTACTTC
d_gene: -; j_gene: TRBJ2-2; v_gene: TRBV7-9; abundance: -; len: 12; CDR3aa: CASVGPLGELFF; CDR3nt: TGTGCCAGCGTGGGGCCTCTCGGGGAGCTGTTTTTT
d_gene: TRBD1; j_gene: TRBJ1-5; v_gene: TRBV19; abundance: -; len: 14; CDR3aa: CASSLTGGNQPQHF; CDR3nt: TGTGCCAGTAGTTTGACAGGGGGCAATCAGCCCCAGCATTTT
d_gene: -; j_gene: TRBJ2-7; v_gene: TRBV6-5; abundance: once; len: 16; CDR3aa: CASSYYGPPGTYEQYF; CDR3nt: TGTGCCAGCAGTTACTACGGGCCTCCGGGAACCTACGAGCAGTACTTC
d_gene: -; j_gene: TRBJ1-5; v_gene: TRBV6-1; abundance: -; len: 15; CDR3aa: CASTIVGGGYQPQHF; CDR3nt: TGTGCCAGCACGATTGTTGGGGGGGGCTACCAGCCCCAGCATTTT
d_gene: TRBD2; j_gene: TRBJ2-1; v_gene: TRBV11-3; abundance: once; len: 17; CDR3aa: CASSYTHSGGSYNEQFF; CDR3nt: TGTGCCAGCAGCTACACCCATAGCGGGGGATCCTACAATGAGCAGTTCTTC
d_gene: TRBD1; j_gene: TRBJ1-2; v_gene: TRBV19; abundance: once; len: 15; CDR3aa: CATRDAGQVNYGYTF; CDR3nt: TGTGCCACTCGAGATGCAGGACAGGTTAACTATGGCTACACCTTC
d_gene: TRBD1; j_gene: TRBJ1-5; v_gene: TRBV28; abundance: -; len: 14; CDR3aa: CASSGQGNIQPQHF; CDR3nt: TGTGCCAGCTCGGGACAGGGGAATATTCAGCCCCAGCATTTT
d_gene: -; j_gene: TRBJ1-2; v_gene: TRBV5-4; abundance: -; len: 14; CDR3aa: CASSLDRAVYGYTF; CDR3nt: TGTGCCAGCAGCTTGGACAGGGCAGTCTATGGCTACACCTTC
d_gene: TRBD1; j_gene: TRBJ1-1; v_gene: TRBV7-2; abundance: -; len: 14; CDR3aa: CASTLYQTGAEAFF; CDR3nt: TGTGCCAGCACCCTTTATCAAACAGGGGCTGAAGCTTTCTTT
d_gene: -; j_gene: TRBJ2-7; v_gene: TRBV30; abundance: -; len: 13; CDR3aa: CAWSVFNQGPYLF; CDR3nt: TGTGCCTGGAGTGTCTTCAATCAGGGGCCCTACCTCTTC